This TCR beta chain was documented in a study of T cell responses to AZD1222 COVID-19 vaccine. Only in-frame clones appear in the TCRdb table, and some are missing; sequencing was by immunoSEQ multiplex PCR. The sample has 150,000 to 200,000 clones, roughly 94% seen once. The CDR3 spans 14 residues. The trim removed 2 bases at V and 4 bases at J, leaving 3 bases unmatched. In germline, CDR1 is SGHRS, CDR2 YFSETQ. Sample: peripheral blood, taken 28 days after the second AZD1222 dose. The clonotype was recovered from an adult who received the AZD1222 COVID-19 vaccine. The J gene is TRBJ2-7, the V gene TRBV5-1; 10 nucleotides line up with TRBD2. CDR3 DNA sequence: TGCGCCAGCAGCTTAGCGGGAGGGAAGTACGAGCAGTACTTC. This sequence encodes CASSLAGGKYEQYF. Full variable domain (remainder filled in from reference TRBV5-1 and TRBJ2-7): KAGVTQTPRYLIKTRGQQVTLSCSPISGHRSVSWYQQTPGQGLQFLFEYFSETQRNKGNFPGRFSGRQFSNSRSEMNVSTLELGDSALYLCASSLAGGKYEQYFGPGTRLTVT.